Each of the 10 T cell receptor beta chains below was sequenced from the same sample in a study of cytomegalovirus exposure and HLA in healthy donors. A multiplex PCR was run with 60 Vbeta primers and 13 Jbeta primers. Data came from immunoSEQ multiplex PCR; TCRdb stores just in-frame clones and leaves some out. The table shows roughly 130,000 clones, with more than 60% occurring only once. Sequences were obtained from PBMCs. All receptors come from a male donor in good health and CMV-seronegative.

For the CDR3, the DNA is TGTGCCAGCAGCCTCCGGACAGGGGGTGCCTACGAGCAGTACTTC. This sequence encodes CASSLRTGGAYEQYF. The chain joins TRBV7-2 to TRBJ2-7; 10 nucleotides align to TRBD1. Germline lookup yields CDR1 SGHTA and CDR2 FQGNSA. This CDR3 has 15 residues. V shed 5 bases, J shed 2 bases, and the junction held 6 bases outside the gene matches.

This clone was seen a handful of times. This sequence joins TRBV18 and TRBJ1-6; tentative D call: TRBD1 (5 bases). The germline V gene encodes CDR1 KGHSH and CDR2 LQKENI. This CDR3 spans 16 amino acids. V was shortened by 2 bases and J by 5 bases, with 13 bases between the two germline ends. CDR3 sequence (DNA): TGTGCCAGCTCACCAAGTCCAGGGTGGAATAATTCACCCCTCCACTTT. This sequence encodes CASSPSPGWNNSPLHF.

This clone has more than one count but fewer than ten. The chain combines TRBV9 with TRBJ2-7; no clear D. The CDR3 extends over 14 amino acids. The V end was cut by 0 bases, the J end by 3 bases, with 10 bases between. Germline V gene sequence: CDR1 SGDLS, CDR2 YYNGEE. Here the CDR3 reads CASSVESSGYEQYF. CDR3 sequence (DNA): TGTGCCAGCAGCGTAGAATCCAGTGGCTACGAGCAGTACTTC. Full variable domain (remainder filled in from reference TRBV9 and TRBJ2-7): DSGVTQTPKHLITATGQRVTLRCSPRSGDLSVYWYQQSLDQGLQFLIQYYNGEERAKGNILERFSAQQFPDLHSELNLSSLELGDSALYFCASSVESSGYEQYFGPGTRLTVT.

The chain has TRBV27 and TRBJ2-3; 9 positions agree with TRBD2. The ends lost 3 bases at V and 3 bases at J; junction bases unmatched: 4. Looked up from germline, CDR1 is MNHEY and CDR2 is SMNVEV (reference sequence). The CDR3 extends over 15 amino acids. The DNA of the CDR3 is TGTGCCAGCAGTTTTTTTAGCGGGGGTACAGATACGCAGTATTTT. Translation gives CASSFFSGGTDTQYF.

V gene TRBV30 combines with J gene TRBJ1-6; no clear D. Per the germline V gene, CDR1 is GTSNPN and CDR2 is SVGIG (reference sequence). The V end lost 0 bases, the J end lost 9 bases, and 9 bases lay between the germline ends. The CDR3 runs to 13 residues. The CDR3 spells CAWSVEYGSPLHF. CDR3 DNA: TGTGCCTGGAGTGTGGAGTACGGTTCACCCCTCCACTTT.

This rearrangement joins TRBV5-1 to TRBJ2-7; D ambiguous. The V end was cut by 0 bases, the J end by 2 bases, with 9 bases between. Per the germline V gene, CDR1 is SGHRS and CDR2 is YFSETQ. The CDR3 totals 14 residues. The CDR3 DNA is TGCGCCAGCAGCTTGGCAGGCCCCCCCTACGAGCAGTACTTC. Amino acids: CASSLAGPPYEQYF.

V and J are TRBV19 and TRBJ1-5, with 7 bases fitting TRBD1. Germline V gene lookup returns CDR1 LNHDA and CDR2 SQIVND (reference sequence). Trimming at V came to 8 bases and at J to 0 bases, leaving 10 bases not matched to a gene. The CDR3 is 16 amino acids. CDR3 in DNA: TGTGCCAGTTTTGAGGGACAGTTGAATAGCAATCAGCCCCAGCATTTT. This codes for CASFEGQLNSNQPQHF.

The chain recombines TRBV27 with TRBJ2-5; maybe TRBD1 (6 bases). The DNA end favors TRBJ2-7, so the J call may be wrong. The CDR3 is made up of 17 amino acids. Germline lookup yields CDR1 MNHEY and CDR2 SMNVEV (reference sequence). CDR3 nucleotides: TGTGCCAGCAGTTTATCCTTTCAGGAATACAGGGACGACGAGCAGTACTTC. It codes for CASSLSFQEYRDDEQYF.

The sample holds one count of this clone. The chain uses TRBV9 and TRBJ2-1, with TRBD2 matching 8 bases. V was pared by 0 bases and J by 0 bases, with 5 bases of the junction left unmatched. Germline CDR1 and CDR2: SGDLS and YYNGEE. The length of the CDR3 is 17 residues. The CDR3 nucleotides read TGTGCCAGCAGCGTAGGGCTAGCGGGCAGCTCCTACAATGAGCAGTTCTTC. Residues: CASSVGLAGSSYNEQFF.

The CDR3 here is CASSVGQGSPGNTIYF. DNA of the CDR3: TGTGCCAGCAGCGTGGGACAGGGTTCGCCTGGAAACACCATATATTTT. This chain links TRBV9 with TRBJ1-3; the match to TRBD1 covers 9 bases. V dropped 2 bases and J dropped 2; count of bases not matched to a gene: 5. Germline V gene sequence: CDR1 SGDLS, CDR2 YYNGEE. The CDR3 sequence is 16 residues long. The full variable domain, in which reference TRBV9 and TRBJ1-3 provide the parts outside the CDR3, is DSGVTQTPKHLITATGQRVTLRCSPRSGDLSVYWYQQSLDQGLQFLIQYYNGEERAKGNILERFSAQQFPDLHSELNLSSLELGDSALYFCASSVGQGSPGNTIYFGEGSWLTVV.